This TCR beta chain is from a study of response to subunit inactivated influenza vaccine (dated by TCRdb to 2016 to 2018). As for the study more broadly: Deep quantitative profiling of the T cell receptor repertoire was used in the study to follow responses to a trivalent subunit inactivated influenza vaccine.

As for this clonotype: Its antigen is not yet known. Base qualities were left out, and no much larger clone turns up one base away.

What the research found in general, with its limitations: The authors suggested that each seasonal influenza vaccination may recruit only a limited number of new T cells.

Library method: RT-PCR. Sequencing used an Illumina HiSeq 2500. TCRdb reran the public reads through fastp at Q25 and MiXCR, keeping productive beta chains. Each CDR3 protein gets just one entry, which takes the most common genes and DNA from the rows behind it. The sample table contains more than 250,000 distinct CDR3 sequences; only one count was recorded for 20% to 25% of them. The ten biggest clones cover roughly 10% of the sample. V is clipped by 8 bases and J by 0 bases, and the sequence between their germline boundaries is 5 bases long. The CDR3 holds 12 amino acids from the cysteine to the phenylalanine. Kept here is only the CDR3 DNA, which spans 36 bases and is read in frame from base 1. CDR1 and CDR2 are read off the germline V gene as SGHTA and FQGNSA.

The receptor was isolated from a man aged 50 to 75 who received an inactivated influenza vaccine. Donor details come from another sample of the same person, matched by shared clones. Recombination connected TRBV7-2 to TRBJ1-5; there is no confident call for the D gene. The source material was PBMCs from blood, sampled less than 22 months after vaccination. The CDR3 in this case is CASGNSNQPQHF. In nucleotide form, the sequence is TGTGCCAGCGGGAATAGCAATCAGCCCCAGCATTTT.